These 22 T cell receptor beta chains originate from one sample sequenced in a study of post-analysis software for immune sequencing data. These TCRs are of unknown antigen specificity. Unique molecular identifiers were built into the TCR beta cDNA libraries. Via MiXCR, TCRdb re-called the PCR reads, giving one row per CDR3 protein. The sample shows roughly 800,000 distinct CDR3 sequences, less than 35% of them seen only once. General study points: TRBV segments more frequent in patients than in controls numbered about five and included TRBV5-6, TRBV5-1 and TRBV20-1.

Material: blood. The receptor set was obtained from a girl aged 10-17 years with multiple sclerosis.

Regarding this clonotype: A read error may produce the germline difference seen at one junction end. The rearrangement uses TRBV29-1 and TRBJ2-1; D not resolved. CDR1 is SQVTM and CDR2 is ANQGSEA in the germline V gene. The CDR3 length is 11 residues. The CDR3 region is CSADGGNGQFF. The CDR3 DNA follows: TGCAGCGCCGACGGTGGGAATGGGCAGTTCTTC.

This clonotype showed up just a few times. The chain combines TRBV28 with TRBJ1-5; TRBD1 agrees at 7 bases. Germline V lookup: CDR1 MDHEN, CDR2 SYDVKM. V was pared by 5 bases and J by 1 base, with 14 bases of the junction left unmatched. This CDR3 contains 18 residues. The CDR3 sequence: CASSGPRDSLGSNQPQHF. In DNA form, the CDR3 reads TGTGCCAGCAGTGGGCCCCGGGACAGCCTCGGAAGCAATCAGCCCCAGCATTTT.

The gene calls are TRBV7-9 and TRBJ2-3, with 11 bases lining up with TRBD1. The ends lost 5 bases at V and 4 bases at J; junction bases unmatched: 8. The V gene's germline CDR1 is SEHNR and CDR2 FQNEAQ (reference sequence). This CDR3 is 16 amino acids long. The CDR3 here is CASSAPGQGVPDTQYF. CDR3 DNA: TGTGCCAGCAGCGCACCGGGACAGGGGGTACCAGATACGCAGTATTTT.

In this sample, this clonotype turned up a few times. The CDR3 DNA is TGTGCCAGCAGTGCCCACTCAAGTTCGTCGTATTTT. This sequence encodes CASSAHSSSSYF. The chain couples TRBV6-6 to TRBJ2-3; no clear D. Trimming shortened V by 5 bases and J by 14 bases, and 17 bases separated the two germline ends. The CDR3 covers 12 residues. CDR1 MNHNY and CDR2 SVGAGI come from the germline V gene (reference sequence).

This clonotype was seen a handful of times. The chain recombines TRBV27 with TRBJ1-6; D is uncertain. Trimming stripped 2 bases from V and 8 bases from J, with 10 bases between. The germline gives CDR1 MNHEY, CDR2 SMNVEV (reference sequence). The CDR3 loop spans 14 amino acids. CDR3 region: CASSLGRRDSPLHF. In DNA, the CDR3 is TGTGCCAGCAGTTTAGGTCGCCGTGATTCACCCCTCCACTTT.

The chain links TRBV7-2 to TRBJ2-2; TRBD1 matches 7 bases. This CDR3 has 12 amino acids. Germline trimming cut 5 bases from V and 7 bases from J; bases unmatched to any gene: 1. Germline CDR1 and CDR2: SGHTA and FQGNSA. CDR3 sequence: CASSRDSGELFF. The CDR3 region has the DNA TGTGCCAGCAGCCGGGACAGCGGGGAGCTGTTTTTT.

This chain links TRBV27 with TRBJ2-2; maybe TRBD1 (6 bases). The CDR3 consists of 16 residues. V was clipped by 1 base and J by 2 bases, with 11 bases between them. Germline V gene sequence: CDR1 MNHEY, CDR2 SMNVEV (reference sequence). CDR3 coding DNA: TGTGCCAGCAGTTTATACATGACAGGCAACACCGGGGAGCTGTTTTTT. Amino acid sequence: CASSLYMTGNTGELFF.

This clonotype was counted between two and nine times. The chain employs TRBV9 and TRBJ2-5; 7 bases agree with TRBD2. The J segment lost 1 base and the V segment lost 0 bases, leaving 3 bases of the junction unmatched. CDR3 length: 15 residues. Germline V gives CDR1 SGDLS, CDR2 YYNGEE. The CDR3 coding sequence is TGTGCCAGCAGCGTAGGGGGGACTACCCAAGAGACCCAGTACTTC. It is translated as CASSVGGTTQETQYF.

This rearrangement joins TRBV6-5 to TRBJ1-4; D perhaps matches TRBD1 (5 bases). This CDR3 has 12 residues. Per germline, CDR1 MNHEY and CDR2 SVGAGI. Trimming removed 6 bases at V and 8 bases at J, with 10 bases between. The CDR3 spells CASRLGTEKLFF. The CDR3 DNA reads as TGTGCCAGCAGATTGGGGACCGAAAAACTGTTTTTT.

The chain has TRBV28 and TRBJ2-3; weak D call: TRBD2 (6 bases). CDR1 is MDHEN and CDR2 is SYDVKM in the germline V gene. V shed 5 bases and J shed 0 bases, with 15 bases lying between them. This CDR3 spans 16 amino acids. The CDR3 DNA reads TGTGCCAGCAGTCCCGGCTGGGGGGACAGCACAGATACGCAGTATTTT. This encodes CASSPGWGDSTDTQYF. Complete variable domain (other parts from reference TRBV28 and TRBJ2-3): DVKVTQSSRYLVKRTGEKVFLECVQDMDHENMFWYRQDPGLGLRLIYFSYDVKMKEKGDIPEGYSVSREKKERFSLILESASTNQTSMYLCASSPGWGDSTDTQYFGPGTRLTVL.

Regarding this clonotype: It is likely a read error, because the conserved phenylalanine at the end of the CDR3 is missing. The CDR3 reads CASSQEGANAYEQYC. In DNA form, the CDR3 reads TGCGCCAGCAGCCAAGAGGGGGCAAACGCCTACGAGCAGTACTGC. This chain uses TRBV4-3 with TRBJ2-7; tentatively, D is TRBD1 (6 bases). This CDR3 comprises 15 residues. Trimming removed 0 bases from V and 2 bases from J, with 11 bases in between. The germline V gene has CDR1 LGHNA and CDR2 YSLEER.

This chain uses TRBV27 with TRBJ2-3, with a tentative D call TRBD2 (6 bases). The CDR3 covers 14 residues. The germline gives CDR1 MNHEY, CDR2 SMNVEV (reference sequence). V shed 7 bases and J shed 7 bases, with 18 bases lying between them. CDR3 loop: CASKTGAEINTQYF. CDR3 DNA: TGTGCCAGCAAAACGGGAGCCGAGATCAATACGCAGTATTTT.

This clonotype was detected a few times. Here the CDR3 DNA reads TGCAGTGCTAGAGGGCTAGCGGGGAGGCATAACACAGATACGCAGTATTTT. Its protein product is CSARGLAGRHNTDTQYF. This chain links TRBV20-1 with TRBJ2-3; 9 bases line up with TRBD2. Germline assignment: CDR1 DFQATT and CDR2 SNEGSKA (reference sequence). CDR3 length: 17 amino acids. Trimming at V came to 1 base and at J to 2 bases, leaving 10 bases not matched to a gene.

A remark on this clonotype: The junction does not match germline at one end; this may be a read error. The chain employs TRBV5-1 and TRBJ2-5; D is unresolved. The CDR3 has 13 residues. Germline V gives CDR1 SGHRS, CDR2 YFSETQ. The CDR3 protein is CANSLGNGETQYF. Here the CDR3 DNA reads TGCGCCAACAGCTTGGGCAATGGGGAGACCCAGTACTTC.

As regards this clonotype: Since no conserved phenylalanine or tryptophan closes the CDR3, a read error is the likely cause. In nucleotides, the CDR3 is TGTGCCAGCAGCTTAGGCCCTGGGGCAGAGAACTACGAGCAGTACTTA. Translated, it gives CASSLGPGAENYEQYL. The V call is TRBV11-2, the J call TRBJ2-7; D perhaps matches TRBD1 (5 bases). From germline, CDR1 is SGHAT and CDR2 FQNNGV. The ends were cut back, 1 base at V and 3 bases at J, with 16 bases in the middle. CDR3 length: 16 residues.

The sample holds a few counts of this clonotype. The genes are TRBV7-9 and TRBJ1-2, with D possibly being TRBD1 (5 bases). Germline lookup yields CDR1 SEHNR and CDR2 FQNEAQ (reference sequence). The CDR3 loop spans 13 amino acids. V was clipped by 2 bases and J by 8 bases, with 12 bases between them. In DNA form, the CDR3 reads TGTGCCAGCAGCTTAACTATACGGGACGGCTACACCTTC. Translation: CASSLTIRDGYTF.

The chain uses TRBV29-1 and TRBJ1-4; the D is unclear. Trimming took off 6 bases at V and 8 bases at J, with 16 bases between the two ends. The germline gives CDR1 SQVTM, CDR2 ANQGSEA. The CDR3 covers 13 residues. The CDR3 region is CSVLADRREKLFF. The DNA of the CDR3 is TGCAGCGTCCTGGCGGACCGGCGGGAAAAACTGTTTTTT.

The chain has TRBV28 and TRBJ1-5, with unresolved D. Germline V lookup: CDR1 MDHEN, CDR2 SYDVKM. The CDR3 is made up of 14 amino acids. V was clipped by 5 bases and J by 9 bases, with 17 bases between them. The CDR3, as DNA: TGTGCCAGCAGTCCGACTCTCTCGTACGCGCCCCAGCATTTT. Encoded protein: CASSPTLSYAPQHF.

For the CDR3, the DNA is TGCAGTGCTAGAGGGGGGCTCGGAGCCAATCAGCCCCAGCATTTT. It translates to CSARGGLGANQPQHF. V and J are TRBV20-1 and TRBJ1-5; D might be TRBD1 (6 bases). The germline V gene encodes CDR1 DFQATT and CDR2 SNEGSKA (reference sequence). V lost 1 base and J lost 3, with 13 bases in between. This CDR3 has 15 amino acids.

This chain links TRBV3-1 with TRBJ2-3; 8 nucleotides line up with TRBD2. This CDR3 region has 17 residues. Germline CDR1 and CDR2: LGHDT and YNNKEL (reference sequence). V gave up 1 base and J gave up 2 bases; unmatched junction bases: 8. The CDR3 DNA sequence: TGTGCCAGCAGCCAAGCTTCAGCGGGGGACACCACAGATACGCAGTATTTT. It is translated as CASSQASAGDTTDTQYF.

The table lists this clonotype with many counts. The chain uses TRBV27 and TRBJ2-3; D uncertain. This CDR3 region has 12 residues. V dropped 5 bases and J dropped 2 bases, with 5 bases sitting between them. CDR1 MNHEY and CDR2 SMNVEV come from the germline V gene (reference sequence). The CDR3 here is CASSPDTDTQYF. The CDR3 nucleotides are TGTGCCAGCAGTCCCGACACAGATACGCAGTATTTT.

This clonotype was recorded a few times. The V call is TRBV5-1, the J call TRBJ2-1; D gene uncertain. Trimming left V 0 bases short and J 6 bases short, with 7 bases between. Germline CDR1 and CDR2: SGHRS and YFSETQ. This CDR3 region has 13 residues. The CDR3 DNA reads TGCGCCAGCAGCTTGGACGCCCCCAATGAGCAGTTCTTC. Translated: CASSLDAPNEQFF.